The present T cell receptor (beta chain) was sequenced within a study of blood T cells in healthy people across ages. This CDR3 is 15 amino acids long. From germline, CDR1 is SGHKS and CDR2 YYEKEE (reference sequence). The authors ran a second PCR of about 6 to 11 cycles using a sample-barcoded 5' primer and a J-beta primer mix. TCRdb used MiXCR to reprocess the 5' RACE reads, holding one entry per CDR3 protein. In the table there are over a million distinct CDR3 sequences, about 45% of which are singletons. The receptor was derived from a woman between 18 and 30 years old in good health. The V call is TRBV5-5, the J call TRBJ2-7; D remains unclear. The J call may be incorrect, as the DNA end agrees better with TRBJ2-5. The sequenced sample was blood. CDR3: CASSLEANLVGTQYF. CDR3 DNA: TGTGCCAGCAGCTTGGAGGCGAATTTAGTTGGGACCCAGTACTTC.